Shown below are 28 T cell receptor beta chains from a single sample sequenced in a study of tumor-infiltrating lymphocytes in primary liver carcinoma. The researchers produced TCR beta cDNA from 400 to 650 ng total RNA with a constant-region primer. Three nested multiplex PCR rounds, a slightly modified ARM-PCR method, built the TCR beta libraries. Primers for the first two PCR rounds were TRBV1-TRBV30 forward primers and a C-beta reverse primer (roughly 10 cycles per round). TCRdb called the multiplex PCR reads again in MiXCR, with one record for every CDR3 protein. The data hold 95,000 to 150,000 distinct CDR3 sequences, with 55% to 75% observed a single time. DNA and RNA were both co-extracted from 20-30 mg of bulk tissue that had not been sorted. The sample was liver tumor tissue from sampling region 3. The subset is: tumor region T3, left-lateral pole. These TCRs come from an older woman with primary liver carcinoma and hepatitis B virus infection.

In regard to this clonotype: A read error may produce the germline difference seen at one junction end. The rearrangement joins TRBV12-3 or TRBV12-4 to TRBJ1-5; 8 bases are shared with TRBD1. The CDR3 is made up of 17 amino acids. In DNA, the CDR3 is TGTGTCAGCAGTCCCAGGACAGGGTTGGGCAGCAATCAGCCCAAGCATTTT. Amino acid sequence: CVSSPRTGLGSNQPKHF.

Points on this clonotype: Given a much more abundant clone one base away, this may be a read error. The chain joins TRBV4-2 to TRBJ2-1, with 8 nucleotides matching TRBD2. CDR1 and CDR2 from the germline V gene are LGHNA and YNFKEQ. This CDR3 has 14 amino acids. The CDR3 loop is CVSSQPTSDNEQSF. For the CDR3, the DNA is TGTGTCAGCAGCCAGCCGACTAGCGACAATGAGCAGTCCTTC.

Note on this clonotype: An end of the junction differs from the germline gene, which may be a read error. The chain is built from TRBV11-2 and TRBJ1-2; no reliable D call. This CDR3 has 14 residues. Germline CDR1 SGHAT, CDR2 FQNNGV. CDR3 nucleotides: TGTGCCAGCAGCCCCCTTCTGGGCCACTATGGCTACATCTTC. Amino acids: CASSPLLGHYGYIF.

The rearrangement joins TRBV6-1 to TRBJ2-5; 7 bases fit TRBD2. V dropped 5 bases and J dropped 5; count of bases not matched to a gene: 14. Germline-derived CDR1 and CDR2 are MNHNS and SASEGT. The CDR3 has 16 residues. This chain's CDR3 is CASSREEGSDPETQYF. The CDR3 DNA follows: TGTGCCAGCAGTCGGGAGGAGGGGAGTGATCCGGAGACCCAGTACTTC.

Details on this clonotype: This is likely a read error, given that the CDR3 carries no conserved phenylalanine or tryptophan at its end. The rearrangement uses TRBV11-2 and TRBJ2-1, with 12 bases identical to TRBD2. Germline-derived CDR1 and CDR2 are SGHAT and FQNNGV. The CDR3 is 16 amino acids. The CDR3 loop is CGSKRTSGESYDEQFL. CDR3 coding DNA: TGTGGCAGCAAAAGGACTAGCGGGGAATCCTACGATGAGCAGTTCTTA.

This chain uses TRBV30 with TRBJ1-5; TRBD1 matches 8 bases. CDR1 GTSNPN and CDR2 SVGIG come from the germline V gene (reference sequence). V gave up 0 bases and J gave up 6 bases; unmatched junction bases: 16. This CDR3 comprises 18 residues. The CDR3, as DNA: TGTGCCTGGAGTGTAAGGGACAGGTTTACAAGTGGCGGTCAGCCCCAGCATTTT. As protein: CAWSVRDRFTSGGQPQHF. Full variable domain (remainder filled in from reference TRBV30 and TRBJ1-5): SQTIHQWPATLVQPVGSPLSLECTVEGTSNPNLYWYRQAAGRGLQLLFYSVGIGQISSEVPQNLSASRPQDRQFILSSKKLLLSDSGFYLCAWSVRDRFTSGGQPQHFGDGTRLSIL.

The rearrangement links TRBV6-6 to TRBJ2-7; possible D gene TRBD1, 5 bases. CDR3 length: 13 residues. V was pared by 10 bases and J by 7 bases, with 20 bases between. Germline CDR1 MNHNY, CDR2 SVGAGI (reference sequence). The CDR3 spells CATQDSLQLEQYF. For the CDR3, the DNA is TGTGCCACCCAAGACAGTTTGCAACTTGAGCAGTACTTC.

Regarding this clonotype: A read error is likely, as this CDR3 ends without the conserved phenylalanine or tryptophan. No DNA is shown, since the ends of the CDR3 on it are uncertain; the CDR3 is the one TCRdb lists. The V gene is TRBV11-2, the J gene TRBJ1-1. The CDR3 spans 13 amino acids, including both terminal residues. Germline values: CDR1 SGHAT, CDR2 FQNNGV. CDR3 residues: CASSLERSSEVFS.

The J gene is TRBJ2-7, the V gene TRBV6-1; no definite D call. This CDR3 has 13 amino acids. Trimming took 5 bases from V and 13 from J, leaving 21 bases between them. From germline, CDR1 is MNHNS and CDR2 SASEGT. Here the CDR3 DNA reads TGTGCCAGCAGTTCCAGACACCTTTACGAGCGATACTTC. This encodes CASSSRHLYERYF.

As regards this clonotype: Since the CDR3 does not end with the conserved phenylalanine or tryptophan, this likely comes from a read error. V is TRBV29-1 and J is TRBJ2-3, with 10 positions matching TRBD2. Losses at the gene ends were 7 bases for V and 8 bases for J; bases not matched to a gene: 12. CDR1 and CDR2 from the germline V gene are SQVTM and ANQGSEA. This CDR3 spans 14 amino acids. CDR3 sequence reads: CSGGASGSRGTQYI. In DNA, the CDR3 is TGCAGCGGGGGGGCTAGCGGGAGTCGAGGTACGCAGTATATT.

A remark on this clonotype: A much larger clone differs from this one at a single base, so this may be a read error. CDR3 residues: CASSRIGRGYNEQFF. CDR3 sequence (DNA): TGTGCCAGCAGTAGAATAGGGAGGGGGTACAATGAGCAGTTCTTC. This chain uses TRBV28 with TRBJ2-1; weak D call: TRBD2 (7 bases). This CDR3 has 15 residues. V was trimmed by 5 bases and J by 4 bases, leaving 15 bases between them. Germline assignment: CDR1 MDHEN and CDR2 SYDVKM.

This clonotype was seen at least ten times. This chain links TRBV29-1 with TRBJ2-5; D ambiguous. Germline assignment: CDR1 SQVTM and CDR2 ANQGSEA. CDR3 length: 11 amino acids. Trimming left V 7 bases short and J 4 bases short, with 10 bases between. CDR3 sequence: CSAWTGETQYF. In nucleotides, the CDR3 is TGCAGCGCATGGACGGGAGAGACCCAGTACTTC.

At least ten counts were recorded for this clonotype. V gene TRBV4-2 combines with J gene TRBJ2-7; 8 bases line up with TRBD2. Trimming took 1 base from V and 0 from J; bases not matched to a gene: 2. In germline, CDR1 is LGHNA, CDR2 YNFKEQ. This CDR3 has 15 residues. The CDR3: CASSQATSASYEQYF. DNA for the CDR3: TGTGCCAGCAGCCAAGCGACTAGCGCCTCCTACGAGCAGTACTTC.

As concerns this clonotype: The junction and the germline gene differ at one end; a read error may be behind it. The rearrangement links TRBV11-3 to TRBJ2-1; 10 nucleotides align to TRBD2. The V gene's germline CDR1 is SGHNT and CDR2 YENEEA. CDR3 length: 18 residues. The CDR3 region has the DNA TGTCCCAGCAGCTTAAGTCAAAGCGGGAGGGCCGGCTACAACGAGCAGTTCTTC. It is translated as CPSSLSQSGRAGYNEQFF.

This clonotype has ten or more counts. The rearrangement uses TRBV14 and TRBJ2-1, with 9 bases fitting TRBD2. V gave up 0 bases and J gave up 9 bases; unmatched junction bases: 9. CDR3 length: 16 amino acids. Germline CDR1 reads SGHDN; CDR2 reads FVKESK. This CDR3 is CASSQDLGGRAFEQFF. In DNA, the CDR3 is TGTGCCAGCAGCCAAGATCTTGGCGGGAGGGCCTTTGAGCAGTTCTTC.

The chain combines TRBV6-4 with TRBJ2-2, with D uncertain. Deletions cut 2 bases from V and 3 bases from J, with 7 bases between. Germline assignment: CDR1 MRHNA and CDR2 SNTAGT. The CDR3 has 14 residues. The CDR3 is CASSDKGDTGELFF. As DNA, the CDR3 is TGTGCCAGCAGTGACAAGGGCGACACCGGGGAGCTGTTTTTT.

This clonotype was found many times. This chain's CDR3 is CASSRTSDEQFF. The CDR3 region has the DNA TGTGCCAGCAGCCGGACTAGCGATGAGCAGTTCTTC. V is TRBV4-2 and J is TRBJ2-1; 9 bases fit TRBD2. This CDR3 region has 12 residues. Germline V gene sequence: CDR1 LGHNA, CDR2 YNFKEQ. V lost 4 bases to trimming and J lost 8 bases; unmatched junction nucleotides: 0.

This clonotype came up many times. The junction differs from germline at one of its ends, possibly a read error. This chain uses TRBV11-2 with TRBJ2-7; 9 bases match TRBD2. Germline lookup yields CDR1 SGHAT and CDR2 FQNNGV. The CDR3 length is 18 residues. CDR3 in DNA: TGTGCCACCAGCGTGCAGGGTGAGGCTAGCGGGATTACGTACGAGCAGTACTTC. Its translation: CATSVQGEASGITYEQYF. The full variable domain, with the rest looked up from reference TRBV11-2 and TRBJ2-7, is EAGVAQSPRYKIIEKRQSVAFWCNPISGHATLYWYQQILGQGPKLLIQFQNNGVVDDSQLPKDRFSAERLKGVDSTLKIQPAKLEDSAVYLCATSVQGEASGITYEQYFGPGTRLTVT.

This clonotype was observed a single time. No conserved phenylalanine or tryptophan is present at the end of the CDR3, so a read error is the likely explanation. Because the CDR3's place on the DNA is in doubt, the DNA is left out and the CDR3 is given as listed by TCRdb. The chain joins TRBV11-2 to TRBJ1-6. The germline CDR1 and CDR2 sequences are SGHAT and FQNNGV. With termini counted, the CDR3 has 15 amino acids. CDR3 protein: CASSLEMAVISPVHL.

About this clonotype itself: This may be a read error, as it is one base from a much larger clone. V usage is TRBV12-3 or TRBV12-4 and J usage is TRBJ2-1, with a possible D match to TRBD2 (6 bases). The V gene lost 8 bases and the J gene lost 0 bases, with 11 bases spanning the gap. The CDR3 has 14 amino acids. The CDR3 reads CASHSGSSYNEQFF. CDR3 sequence (DNA): TGTGCCAGCCATAGCGGTAGCTCCTACAATGAGCAGTTCTTC.

Turning to this clonotype: Germline and junction disagree at one end, which may indicate a read error. The chain joins TRBV6-6 to TRBJ2-5; TRBD2 might be the D (5 bases). Germline V lookup: CDR1 MNHNY, CDR2 SVGAGI (reference sequence). There are 15 residues in the CDR3. CDR3 amino acids: CASSYYEGQQETQYF. The CDR3 DNA sequence: TGTGCCAGCAGTTACTACGAGGGTCAGCAAGAGACACAGTACTTC.

The rearrangement links TRBV20-1 to TRBJ2-3; 11 bases line up with TRBD1. The CDR3 consists of 15 residues. Unmatched junction bases numbered 10, after V lost 6 bases and J lost 5 bases. CDR1 is DFQATT, CDR2 SNEGSKA, per germline (reference sequence). In DNA, the CDR3 is TGCAGTGCAAATCCGGGACAGGGGGGTCGAGATACGCAGTATTTT. Translation: CSANPGQGGRDTQYF.

As concerns this clonotype: Germline is not matched at one junction end, which may reflect a read error. This sequence joins TRBV11-2 and TRBJ1-2, with D maybe TRBD1 (6 bases). This CDR3 has 15 amino acids. From germline, CDR1 is SGHAT and CDR2 FQNNGV. The CDR3 loop reads CASSLDPGGRYSYTF. The CDR3 DNA sequence: TGTGCCAGTAGCTTAGACCCCGGGGGGCGATACAGCTACACCTTC.

Worth noting for this clonotype: A read error may explain this, as a much larger clone is one base away. This chain joins TRBV30 and TRBJ2-3; 13 nucleotides match TRBD2. Looked up from germline, CDR1 is GTSNPN and CDR2 is SVGIG (reference sequence). The CDR3 loop spans 17 amino acids. The CDR3 loop reads CAWSSLGLAGRTDAQYF. CDR3 DNA: TGTGCCTGGAGTTCCCTGGGACTAGCGGGACGGACAGATGCGCAGTATTTT.

As to this clonotype: An end of the junction does not agree with germline; a read error may underlie this. The V call is TRBV11-2, the J call TRBJ2-3; possible D gene TRBD2, 5 bases. CDR1 and CDR2 (germline): SGHAT, FQNNGV. The CDR3 length is 15 residues. The CDR3 coding sequence is TGTGCCAGCAGACTAGAGACGGGAAGCACAGATACACAGTATTTT. It codes for CASRLETGSTDTQYF.

In regard to this clonotype: Germline is not matched at one junction end, which may reflect a read error. In DNA, the CDR3 is TGTGCTAGCAGCCTACGGACGGAGCTCAATGAGCTGTTCTTC. It specifies CASSLRTELNELFF. This chain joins TRBV7-8 and TRBJ2-1; no definite D call. Germline V gene sequence: CDR1 SGHVS, CDR2 FQNEAQ. There are 14 residues in the CDR3.

About this clonotype itself: An end of the junction differs from the germline gene, which may be a read error. The V call is TRBV5-4, the J call TRBJ2-5, with D unresolved. The CDR3 sequence is 15 residues long. CDR1 is SGHNT and CDR2 is YYREEE in the germline V gene (reference sequence). DNA of the CDR3: TGTGCCAGCAGCTTGGAGGCGCGCATACCAGAGACCCTGTACTTC. Translating it yields CASSLEARIPETLYF.

Worth noting for this clonotype: This may be a read error: a much more frequent sequence differs by one nucleotide. The rearrangement links TRBV30 to TRBJ1-1; no clear D. This CDR3 is 12 amino acids long. Germline CDR1 and CDR2: GTSNPN and SVGIG (reference sequence). The germline V and J ends were trimmed by 2 bases and 12 bases, with 16 bases remaining between them. The chain's CDR3 is CAWSRVERIPFF. DNA of the CDR3: TGTGCCTGGAGTCGGGTCGAACGTATTCCTTTCTTT.